This TCR beta chain was retrieved from a study of CD4 T cells in relation to SARS-CoV-2 and coronaviruses. In the study overall: No peptide or an HIV-1 Nef peptide pool served as negative control. The HLA restriction of the shared crossreactive spike epitopes was mapped. Points from the study as a whole: This crossreactivity analysis covered spike protein alone, no other viral proteins.

Germline assignment: CDR1 MNHNS and CDR2 SASEGT. V was clipped by 3 bases and J by 0 bases, with 9 bases between them. This CDR3 has 14 residues. The unexposed donors gave CD4+ T cells in about 2010-2019, prior to COVID-19. Isolation of CD4+ T cells took place after less than twelve days in culture. The assay was immunoSEQ multiplex PCR, and TCRdb's table has in-frame clones only and misses some. The data contain 20,000 to 25,000 clones, over 65% of them singletons. This clone is a singleton in its sample. The antigen remains undetermined. The rearrangement links TRBV6-1 to TRBJ2-7; D is unclear. The sequence came from a human donor in good health. The sample taken for sequencing was CD4+ T cells from PBMCs, cultured in vitro. CDR3 sequence reads: CASSEYLSSYEQYF. The CDR3 nucleotides are TGTGCCAGCAGTGAGTACCTCAGCTCCTACGAGCAGTACTTC.